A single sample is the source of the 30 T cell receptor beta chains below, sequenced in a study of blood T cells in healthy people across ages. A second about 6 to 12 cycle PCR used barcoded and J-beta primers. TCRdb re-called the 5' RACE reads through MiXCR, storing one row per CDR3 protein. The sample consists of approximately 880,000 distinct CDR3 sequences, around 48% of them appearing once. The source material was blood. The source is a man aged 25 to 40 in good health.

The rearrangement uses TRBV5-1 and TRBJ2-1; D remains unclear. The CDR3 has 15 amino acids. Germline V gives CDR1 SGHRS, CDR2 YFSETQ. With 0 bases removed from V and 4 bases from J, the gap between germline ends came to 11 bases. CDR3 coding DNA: TGCGCCAGCAGCTTGGCCGGTGAGATATACAATGAGCAGTTCTTC. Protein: CASSLAGEIYNEQFF.

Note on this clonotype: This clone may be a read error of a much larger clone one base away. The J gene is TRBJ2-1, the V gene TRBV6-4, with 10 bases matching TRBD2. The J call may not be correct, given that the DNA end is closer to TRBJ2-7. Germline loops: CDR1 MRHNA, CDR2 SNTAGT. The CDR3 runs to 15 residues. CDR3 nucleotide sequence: TGTGCCAGCAGTGAAGGTAGCGGGGGGTACAATGAGCAGTACTTC. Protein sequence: CASSEGSGGYNEQYF.

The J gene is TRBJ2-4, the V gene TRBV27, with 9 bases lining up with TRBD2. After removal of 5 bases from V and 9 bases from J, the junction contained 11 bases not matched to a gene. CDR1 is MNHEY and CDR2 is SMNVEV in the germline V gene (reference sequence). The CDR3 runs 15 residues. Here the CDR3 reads CASSVKTSGGSIQYF. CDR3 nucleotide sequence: TGTGCCAGCAGTGTTAAGACTAGCGGCGGAAGCATTCAGTACTTC.

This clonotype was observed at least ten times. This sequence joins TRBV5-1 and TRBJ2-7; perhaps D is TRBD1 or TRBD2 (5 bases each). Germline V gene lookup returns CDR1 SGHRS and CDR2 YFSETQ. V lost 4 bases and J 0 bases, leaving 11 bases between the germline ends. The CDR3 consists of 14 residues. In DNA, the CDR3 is TGCGCCAGCAGCAGGGACGGAAACTCCTACGAGCAGTACTTC. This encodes CASSRDGNSYEQYF.

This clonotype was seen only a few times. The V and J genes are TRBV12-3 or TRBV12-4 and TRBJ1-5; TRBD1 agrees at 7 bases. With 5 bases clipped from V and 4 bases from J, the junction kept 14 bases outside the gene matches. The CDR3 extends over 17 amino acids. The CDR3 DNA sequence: TGTGCCAGCAGTCCCCGTTCCCGGGACAGACAGAATCAGCCCCAGCATTTT. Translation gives CASSPRSRDRQNQPQHF.

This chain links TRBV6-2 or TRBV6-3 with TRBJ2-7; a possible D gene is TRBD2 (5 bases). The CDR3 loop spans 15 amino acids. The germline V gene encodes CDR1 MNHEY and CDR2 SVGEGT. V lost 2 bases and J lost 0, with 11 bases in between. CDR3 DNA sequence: TGTGCCAGCAGTTACGGAGGTATGGGCTCCTACGAGCAGTACTTC. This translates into CASSYGGMGSYEQYF.

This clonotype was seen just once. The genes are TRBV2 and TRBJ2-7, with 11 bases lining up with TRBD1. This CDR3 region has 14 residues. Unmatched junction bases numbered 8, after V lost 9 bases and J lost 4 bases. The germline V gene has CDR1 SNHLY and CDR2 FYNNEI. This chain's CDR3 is CASSGQGGGYEQYF. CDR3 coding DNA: TGTGCCAGTTCGGGACAGGGGGGAGGTTACGAGCAGTACTTC.

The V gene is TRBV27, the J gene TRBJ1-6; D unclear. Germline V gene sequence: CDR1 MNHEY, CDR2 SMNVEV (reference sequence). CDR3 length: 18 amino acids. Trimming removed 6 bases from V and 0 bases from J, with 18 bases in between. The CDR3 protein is CASRASTLDISYNSPLHF. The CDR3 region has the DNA TGTGCCAGCAGGGCTAGCACCCTGGATATCTCCTATAATTCACCCCTCCACTTT.

The CDR3 DNA follows: TGTGCCAGCAGCCATCGTAGCGGGGGGGCCTACAATGAGCAGTTCTTC. This gives the protein CASSHRSGGAYNEQFF. The chain links TRBV7-9 to TRBJ2-1; TRBD2 matches 11 bases. Trimming cost V 5 bases and J 2 bases; bases outside gene matches: 5. The CDR3 is 16 residues long. CDR1 and CDR2 (germline): SEHNR, FQNEAQ (reference sequence).

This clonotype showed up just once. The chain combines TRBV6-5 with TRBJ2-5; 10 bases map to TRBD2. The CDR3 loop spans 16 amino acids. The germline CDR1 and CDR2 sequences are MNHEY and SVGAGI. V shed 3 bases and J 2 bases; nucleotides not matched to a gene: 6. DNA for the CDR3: TGTGCCAGCAGTTATCTGGGAGCGGGGGGGCAAGAGACCCAGTACTTC. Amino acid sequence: CASSYLGAGGQETQYF.

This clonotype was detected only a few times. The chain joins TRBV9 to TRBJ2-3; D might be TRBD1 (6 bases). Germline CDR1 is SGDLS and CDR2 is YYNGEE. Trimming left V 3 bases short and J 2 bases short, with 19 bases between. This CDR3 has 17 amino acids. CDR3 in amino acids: CASSESRQELLTDTQYF. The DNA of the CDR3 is TGTGCCAGCAGCGAATCCCGACAGGAACTCCTCACAGATACGCAGTATTTT.

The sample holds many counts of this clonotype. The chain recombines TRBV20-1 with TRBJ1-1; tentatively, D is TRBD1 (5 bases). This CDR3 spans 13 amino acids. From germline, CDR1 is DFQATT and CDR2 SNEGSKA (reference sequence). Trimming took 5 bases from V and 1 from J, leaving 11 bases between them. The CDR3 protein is CSAPGLANTEAFF. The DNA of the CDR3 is TGCAGTGCTCCAGGGTTAGCGAACACTGAAGCTTTCTTT.

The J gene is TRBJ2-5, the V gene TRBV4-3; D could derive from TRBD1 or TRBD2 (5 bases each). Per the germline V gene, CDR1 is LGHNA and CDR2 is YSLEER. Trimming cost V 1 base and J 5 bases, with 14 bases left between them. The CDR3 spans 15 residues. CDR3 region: CASSQVGGSEETQYF. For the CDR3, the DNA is TGCGCCAGCAGCCAAGTTGGGGGAAGTGAGGAGACCCAGTACTTC.

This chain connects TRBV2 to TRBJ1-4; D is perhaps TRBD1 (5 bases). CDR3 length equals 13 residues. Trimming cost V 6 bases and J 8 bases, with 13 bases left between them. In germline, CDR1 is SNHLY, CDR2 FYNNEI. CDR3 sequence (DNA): TGTGCCAGCAGACGGGGGGAGGCGGAAAAACTGTTTTTT. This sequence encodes CASRRGEAEKLFF.

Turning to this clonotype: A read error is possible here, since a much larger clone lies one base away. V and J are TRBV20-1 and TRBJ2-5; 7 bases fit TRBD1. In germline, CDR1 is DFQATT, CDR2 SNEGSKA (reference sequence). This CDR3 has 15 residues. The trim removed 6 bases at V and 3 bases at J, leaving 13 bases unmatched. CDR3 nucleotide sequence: TGCAGTGCCGGCCGGAACAGGGGCCTTGAAGAGACCCAGTACTTC. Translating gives CSAGRNRGLEETQYF.

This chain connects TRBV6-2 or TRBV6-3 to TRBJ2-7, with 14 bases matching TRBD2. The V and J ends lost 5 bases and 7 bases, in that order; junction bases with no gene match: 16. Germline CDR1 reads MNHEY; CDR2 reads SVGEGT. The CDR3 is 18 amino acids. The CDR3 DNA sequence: TGTGCCAGCAGTCGGGGACTAGCGGGGGCCCCCCCCTACAATGAGCAGTACTTC. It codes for CASSRGLAGAPPYNEQYF.

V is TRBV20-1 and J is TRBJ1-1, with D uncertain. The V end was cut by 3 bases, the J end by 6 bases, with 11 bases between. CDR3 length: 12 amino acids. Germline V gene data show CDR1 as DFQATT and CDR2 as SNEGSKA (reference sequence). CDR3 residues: CSASGQAPEAFF. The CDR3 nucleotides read TGCAGTGCTAGTGGTCAGGCACCTGAAGCTTTCTTT.

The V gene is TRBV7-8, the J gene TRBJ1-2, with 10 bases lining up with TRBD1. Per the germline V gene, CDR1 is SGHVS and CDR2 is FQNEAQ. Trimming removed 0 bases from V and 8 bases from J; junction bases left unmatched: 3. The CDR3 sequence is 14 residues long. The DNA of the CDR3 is TGTGCCAGCAGCTTAGCCGGGACAGGGGTCGGCTACACCTTC. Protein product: CASSLAGTGVGYTF.

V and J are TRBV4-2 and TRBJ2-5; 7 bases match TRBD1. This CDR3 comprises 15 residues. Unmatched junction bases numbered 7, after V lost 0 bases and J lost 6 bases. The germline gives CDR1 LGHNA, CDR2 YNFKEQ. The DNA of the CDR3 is TGTGCCAGCAGCCAAGAGGGGACAGTCATAAAGACCCAGTACTTC. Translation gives CASSQEGTVIKTQYF.

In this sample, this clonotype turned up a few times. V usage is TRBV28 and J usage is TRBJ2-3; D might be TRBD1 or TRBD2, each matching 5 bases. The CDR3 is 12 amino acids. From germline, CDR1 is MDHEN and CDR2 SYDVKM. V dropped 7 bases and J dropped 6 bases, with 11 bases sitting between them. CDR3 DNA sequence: TGTGCCAGCACGCGAGGGGTTGATACGCAGTATTTT. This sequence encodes CASTRGVDTQYF.

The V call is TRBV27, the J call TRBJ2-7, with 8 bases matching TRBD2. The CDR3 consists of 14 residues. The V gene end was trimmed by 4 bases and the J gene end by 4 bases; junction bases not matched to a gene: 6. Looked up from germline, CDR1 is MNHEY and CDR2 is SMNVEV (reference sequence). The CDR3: CASSYKRESYEQYF. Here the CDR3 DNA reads TGTGCCAGCAGTTACAAGCGGGAGTCGTACGAGCAGTACTTC.

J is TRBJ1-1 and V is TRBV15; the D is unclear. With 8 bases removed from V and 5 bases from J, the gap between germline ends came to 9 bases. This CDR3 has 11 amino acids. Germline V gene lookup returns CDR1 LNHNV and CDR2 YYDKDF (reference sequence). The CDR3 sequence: CATGRETEAFF. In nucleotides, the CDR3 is TGTGCCACCGGGAGGGAGACTGAAGCTTTCTTT.

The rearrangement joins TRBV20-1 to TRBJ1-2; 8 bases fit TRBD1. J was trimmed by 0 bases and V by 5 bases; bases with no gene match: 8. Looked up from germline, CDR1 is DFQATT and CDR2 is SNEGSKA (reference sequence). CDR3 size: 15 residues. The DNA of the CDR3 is TGCAGTGCTGTCGCCACAGGGGGGACTAACTATGGCTACACCTTC. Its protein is CSAVATGGTNYGYTF.

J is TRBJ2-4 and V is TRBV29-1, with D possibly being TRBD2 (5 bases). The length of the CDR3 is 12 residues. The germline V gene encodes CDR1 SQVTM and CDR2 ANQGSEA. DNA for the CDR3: TGCGGCGCCACGAGAGGGTTCTACGGGCAGTACTTC. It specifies CGATRGFYGQYF. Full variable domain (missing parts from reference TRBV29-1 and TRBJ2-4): SAVISQKPSRDICQRGTSLTIQCQVDSQVTMMFWYRQQPGQSLTLIATANQGSEATYESGFVIDKFPISRPNLTFSTLTVSNMSPEDSSIYLCGATRGFYGQYFGAGTRLSVL.

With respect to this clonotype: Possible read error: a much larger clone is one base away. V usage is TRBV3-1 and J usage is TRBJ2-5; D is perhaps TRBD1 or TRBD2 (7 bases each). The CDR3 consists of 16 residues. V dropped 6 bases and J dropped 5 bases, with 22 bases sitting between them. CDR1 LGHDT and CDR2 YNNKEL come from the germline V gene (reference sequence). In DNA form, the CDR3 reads TGTGCCAGCAGTCAATTCGCAGGGGGGGGCCGTGAGACCCAGTACTTC. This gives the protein CASSQFAGGGRETQYF.

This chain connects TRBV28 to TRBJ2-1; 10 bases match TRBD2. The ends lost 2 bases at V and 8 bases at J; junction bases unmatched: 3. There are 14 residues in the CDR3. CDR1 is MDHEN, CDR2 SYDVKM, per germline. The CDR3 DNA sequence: TGTGCCAGCAGTTTAAGCGGGGGGGCCTATGAGCAGTTCTTC. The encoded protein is CASSLSGGAYEQFF.

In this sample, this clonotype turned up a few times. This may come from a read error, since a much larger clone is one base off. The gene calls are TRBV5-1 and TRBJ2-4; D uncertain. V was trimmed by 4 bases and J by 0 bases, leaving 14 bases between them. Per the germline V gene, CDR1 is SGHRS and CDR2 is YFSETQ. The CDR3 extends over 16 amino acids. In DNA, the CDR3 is TGCGCCAGCAGCCCTTCTCCACGAATAGCCAAAAACATTCAGTACTTC. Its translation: CASSPSPRIAKNIQYF.

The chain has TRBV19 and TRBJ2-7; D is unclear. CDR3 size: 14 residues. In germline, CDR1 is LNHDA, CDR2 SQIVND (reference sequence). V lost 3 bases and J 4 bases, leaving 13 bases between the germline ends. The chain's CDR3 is CASSISGSVYEQYF. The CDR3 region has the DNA TGTGCCAGTAGTATCTCTGGCAGTGTTTACGAGCAGTACTTC.

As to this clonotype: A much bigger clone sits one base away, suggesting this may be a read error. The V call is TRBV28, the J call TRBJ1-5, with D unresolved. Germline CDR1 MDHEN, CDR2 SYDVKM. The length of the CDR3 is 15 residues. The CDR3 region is CSSSLAAYSNQPQHF. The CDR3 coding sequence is TGTTCCAGCAGTTTGGCGGCTTATAGCAATCAGCCCCAGCATTTT.

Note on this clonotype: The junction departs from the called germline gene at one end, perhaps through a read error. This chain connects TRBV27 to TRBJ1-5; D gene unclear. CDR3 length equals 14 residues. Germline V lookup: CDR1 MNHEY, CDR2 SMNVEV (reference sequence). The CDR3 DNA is TGTGCCAGCAGTTTACATCATAGCAATCGGCCCCAGCATTTT. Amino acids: CASSLHHSNRPQHF.